Given below is one T cell receptor (beta chain) in context. The CDR3 has 15 amino acids. The V gene's germline CDR1 is MGHRA and CDR2 YSYEKL. V lost 0 bases and J lost 6, with 11 bases in between. These data are taken from a study of blood T cell repertoires in COVID-19. Whole-study context: Donors in the United States, Italy and Spain gave samples during acute or convalescent COVID-19. PBMCs, B-cell-depleted T cells, or T cells were the source of the cDNA or gDNA that made up the material.

In the original analysis: Reference gene primer amplification yielded estimated nucleated cell counts. Sequencing used immunoSEQ multiplex PCR; TCRdb keeps in-frame clones, though not all of them. V, J and clone size are those of that table, while D and trimming were read from the DNA. The table has approximately 74,000 clones, approximately 83% seen once; the top ten hold more than 2.5%. The receptor was derived from an elderly man with active or convalescent COVID-19. This chain links TRBV4-1 with TRBJ2-2, with D possibly TRBD2 on 5 matching bases. Source material: peripheral blood. The DNA for the CDR3 is TGCGCCAGCAGCCAAGATGGCGGGTTTGCCGGGGAGCTGTTTTTT. Protein: CASSQDGGFAGELFF.